The 8 T cell receptor beta chains reported below all come from one sample, sequenced in a study of blood T cell repertoires in COVID-19. Here immunoSEQ multiplex PCR was the method, and the copy in TCRdb shows in-frame clones only, minus some. This table has approximately 100,000 clones, about 80% appearing once. Sequenced sample: peripheral blood. The receptors stem from an older man with active or convalescent COVID-19.

This clone has a handful of counts. CDR3 region: CATKWDRSYNEQFF. CDR3 in DNA: TGTGCCACCAAATGGGACAGGTCCTACAATGAGCAGTTCTTC. The chain is built from TRBV19 and TRBJ2-1, with 8 bases lining up with TRBD1. Germline lookup yields CDR1 LNHDA and CDR2 SQIVND (reference sequence). The CDR3 has 14 residues. Trimming removed 10 bases from V and 1 base from J; junction bases left unmatched: 6.

The chain joins TRBV10-3 to TRBJ2-1, with TRBD2 identical over 12 bases. This CDR3 comprises 15 residues. Germline trimming cut 6 bases from V and 7 bases from J; bases unmatched to any gene: 7. Germline values: CDR1 ENHRY, CDR2 SYGVKD. DNA of the CDR3: TGTGCCATCAGCCAAACTAGCGGGGGGAGTAATGAGCAGTTCTTC. It specifies CAISQTSGGSNEQFF.

The chain recombines TRBV14 with TRBJ1-2; no definite D call. Germline lookup yields CDR1 SGHDN and CDR2 FVKESK. There are 12 residues in the CDR3. The V gene lost 4 bases and the J gene lost 6 bases, with 9 bases spanning the gap. DNA of the CDR3: TGTGCCAGCAGCCGCCACAGAGATGGCTACACCTTC. This codes for CASSRHRDGYTF.

J is TRBJ2-1 and V is TRBV7-2; D gene ambiguous. The germline V gene has CDR1 SGHTA and CDR2 FQGNSA. Trimming left V 6 bases short and J 0 bases short, with 3 bases between. The CDR3 is made up of 12 amino acids. CDR3 in amino acids: CASSHSYNEQFF. CDR3 nucleotides: TGTGCCAGCAGTCACTCCTACAATGAGCAGTTCTTC.

CDR3 DNA: TGCGCCAGCAGCCTAGGACAGCACCAAGAGACCCAGTACTTC. It translates to CASSLGQHQETQYF. V and J are TRBV5-1 and TRBJ2-5; TRBD1 might be the D (6 bases). CDR1 and CDR2 (germline): SGHRS, YFSETQ. The CDR3 loop spans 14 amino acids. The germline V and J ends were trimmed by 4 bases and 0 bases, with 10 bases remaining between them.

The chain has TRBV7-6 and TRBJ2-5; TRBD2 matches 11 bases. The CDR3 is made up of 17 amino acids. V lost 5 bases, J lost 5 bases, and 13 bases stayed unmatched. CDR1 and CDR2 from the germline V gene are SGHVS and FNYEAQ. The CDR3 DNA reads as TGTGCCAGCAGCCTAGATCCTTTAGCGGGGGGGCGTGAGACCCAGTACTTC. This codes for CASSLDPLAGGRETQYF.

This rearrangement joins TRBV7-2 to TRBJ1-5, with D perhaps matching TRBD1 (5 bases). V lost 1 base and J lost 11, with 15 bases in between. Germline CDR1 is SGHTA and CDR2 is FQGNSA. This CDR3 is 14 amino acids long. The CDR3 sequence is CASSLGGASRAQHF. The CDR3 DNA follows: TGTGCCAGCAGCTTAGGGGGCGCATCTAGAGCCCAGCATTTT. The full variable domain, with the rest looked up from reference TRBV7-2 and TRBJ1-5, is GAGVSQSPSNKVTEKGKDVELRCDPISGHTALYWYRQSLGQGLEFLIYFQGNSAPDKSGLPSDRFSAERTGGSVSTLTIQRTQQEDSAVYLCASSLGGASRAQHFGDGTRLSIL.

The chain links TRBV5-4 to TRBJ1-4, with D unresolved. The CDR3 loop spans 14 amino acids. Trimming took 0 bases from V and 2 from J, leaving 5 bases between them. Germline CDR1 reads SGHNT; CDR2 reads YYREEE (reference sequence). Here the CDR3 DNA reads TGTGCCAGCAGCTTGGACGGGACTAATGAAAAACTGTTTTTT. It encodes CASSLDGTNEKLFF.